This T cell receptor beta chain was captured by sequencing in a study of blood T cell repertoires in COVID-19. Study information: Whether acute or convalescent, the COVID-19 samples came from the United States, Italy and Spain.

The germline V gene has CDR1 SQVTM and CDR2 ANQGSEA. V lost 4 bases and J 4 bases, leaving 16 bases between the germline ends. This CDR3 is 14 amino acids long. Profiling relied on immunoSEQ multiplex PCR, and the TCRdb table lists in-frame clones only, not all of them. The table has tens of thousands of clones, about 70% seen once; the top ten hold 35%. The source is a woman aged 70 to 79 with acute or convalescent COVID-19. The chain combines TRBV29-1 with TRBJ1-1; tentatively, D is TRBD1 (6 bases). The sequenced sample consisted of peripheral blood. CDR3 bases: TGCAGCGTTGTTACAACAGGGATGGGCACTGAAGCTTTCTTT. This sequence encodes CSVVTTGMGTEAFF.